This TCR beta chain derives from a study of shared clonotypes between healthy human individuals. For the study at large: Donors, aged 18 to 49, were two women and a few men. A donor's plate count was three for CD4 naive and three for CD4 memory; CD8 naive had two and CD8 memory one.

The V end was cut by 1 base, the J end by 8 bases, with 9 bases between. The CDR3 spans 13 residues. Per the germline V gene, CDR1 is SGHAT and CDR2 is FQNNGV. Assay: immunoSEQ multiplex PCR; the TCRdb copy retains only in-frame clones and omits some. The profile shows about 2.5 million clones, less than 95% of them singletons. All donors were Caucasian adults living in Nashville, Tennessee. The sequence derives from a man aged 18 to 29 in good health. Some clones in this sample may be carry-over from other donors' samples. The material sequenced was naive CD4+ T cells from PBMCs. Noted subset: CD45RA+ positively selected. This rearrangement joins TRBV11-2 to TRBJ2-1, with D possibly TRBD2 on 6 matching bases. The CDR3 is CASSLAGLYEQFF. The DNA of the CDR3 is TGTGCCAGCAGCTTAGCTGGACTATATGAGCAGTTCTTC.